There are a few counts of the clone carrying this T cell receptor (beta chain). The table came from immunoSEQ multiplex PCR; TCRdb's copy has only in-frame clones and leaves some out. Of approximately 150,000 clones in the sample, approximately 95% were seen once. The V and J ends lost 1 base and 6 bases, in that order; junction bases with no gene match: 6. Per germline, CDR1 SGHTA and CDR2 FQGNSA. The CDR3 has 14 amino acids. The source of the sample is a study of blood T cell repertoires in COVID-19. Source material: peripheral blood. The sequence came from a woman aged 60-70 years with COVID-19, enrolled during active disease. V gene TRBV7-2 combines with J gene TRBJ2-7; 7 bases align to TRBD1. CDR3 nucleotides: TGTGCCAGCAGCTTAGGAGGGGGCAGGGGCGAGCAGTACTTC. Encoded protein: CASSLGGGRGEQYF.